One and the same sample provided the 19 T cell receptor beta chains below, sequenced in a study of shared clonotypes between healthy human individuals. The method was immunoSEQ multiplex PCR; TCRdb's version includes in-frame clones alone and lacks a portion of them. Of about 960,000 clones in the sample, around 80% are singletons; the top ten hold over 1.3%. Sequenced: memory CD4+ T cells sorted from blood. Subset specified: CD45RA-negative fraction. These receptor sequences come from a man aged 18 to 30 in good health.

This chain connects TRBV18 to TRBJ2-2; 8 nucleotides match TRBD1. The V and J ends lost 4 bases and 0 bases, in that order; junction bases with no gene match: 4. Germline V CDR1 and CDR2: KGHSH, LQKENI. CDR3 size: 16 residues. The CDR3: CASSRGTGANTGELFF. The CDR3 nucleotides are TGTGCCAGCTCACGTGGGACAGGAGCGAACACCGGGGAGCTGTTTTTT.

This clone was recorded at least ten times. The same CDR3 can be traced to other DNA sequences in this sample. The chain joins TRBV5-1 to TRBJ1-1; no definite D call. The germline V and J ends were trimmed by 0 bases and 1 base, with 7 bases remaining between them. The germline CDR1 and CDR2 sequences are SGHRS and YFSETQ. This CDR3 contains 14 residues. The CDR3 region is CASSLGPSNTEAFF. The CDR3 DNA follows: TGCGCCAGCAGCTTGGGACCGTCGAACACTGAAGCTTTCTTT.

The chain recombines TRBV27 with TRBJ1-2; perhaps TRBD1 as D (5 bases). Germline V gene sequence: CDR1 MNHEY, CDR2 SMNVEV (reference sequence). The CDR3 has 15 residues. Trimming took 5 bases from V and 4 from J, leaving 17 bases between them. Written as DNA, the CDR3 is TGTGCCAGCAGTCCGGGGGTAGGCCCAGGCTATGGCTACACCTTC. It codes for CASSPGVGPGYGYTF.

The genes are TRBV6-1 and TRBJ2-4; D possibly uses TRBD1 or TRBD2 (5 bases each). V lost 6 bases to trimming and J lost 3 bases, with 15 bases between them. CDR3 length: 15 residues. Looked up from germline, CDR1 is MNHNS and CDR2 is SASEGT. The CDR3 loop is CASSEQGVGKNIQYF. The CDR3 nucleotides are TGTGCCAGCAGCGAGCAGGGAGTAGGCAAAAACATTCAGTACTTC.

This rearrangement joins TRBV6-1 to TRBJ2-1; TRBD2 matches 8 bases. There are 15 residues in the CDR3. Trimming took 5 bases from V and 2 from J; bases not matched to a gene: 5. CDR1 is MNHNS, CDR2 SASEGT, per germline. CDR3 protein: CASSRVAGPYNEQFF. CDR3 coding DNA: TGTGCCAGCAGTCGGGTAGCGGGACCCTACAATGAGCAGTTCTTC.

Only one count was recorded for this clone. The chain carries TRBV6-4 and TRBJ2-7; TRBD2 agrees at 10 bases. This CDR3 comprises 14 residues. V lost 3 bases, J lost 2 bases, and 1 base stayed unmatched. Germline V gives CDR1 MRHNA, CDR2 SNTAGT. CDR3 DNA sequence: TGTGCCAGCAGTGAACTAGCGGGGCCCTACGAGCAGTACTTC. Amino acids: CASSELAGPYEQYF.

V is TRBV6-1 and J is TRBJ1-2; no firm D call. This CDR3 has 14 amino acids. CDR1 and CDR2 (germline): MNHNS, SASEGT. Trimming cost V 7 bases and J 3 bases, with 15 bases left between them. CDR3 DNA sequence: TGTGCCAGCATGCGGCAGCACCCGGACTATGGCTACACCTTC. Protein: CASMRQHPDYGYTF.

The J gene is TRBJ2-7, the V gene TRBV5-8; D is ambiguous. V was pared by 5 bases and J by 0 bases, with 12 bases between. The CDR3 length is 14 residues. The V gene's germline CDR1 is SGHTS and CDR2 YDEGEE. The CDR3 here is CASRARISSYEQYF. The CDR3 coding sequence is TGTGCCAGCAGGGCCAGGATAAGCTCCTACGAGCAGTACTTC. Variable domain in full (rest from reference TRBV5-8 and TRBJ2-7): EAGVTQSPTHLIKTRGQQATLRCSPISGHTSVYWYQQALGLGLQFLLWYDEGEERNRGNFPPRFSGRQFPNYSSELNVNALELEDSALYLCASRARISSYEQYFGPGTRLTVT.

The chain joins TRBV29-1 to TRBJ2-3; 7 bases match TRBD2. Looked up from germline, CDR1 is SQVTM and CDR2 is ANQGSEA. With 3 bases clipped from V and 2 bases from J, the junction kept 2 bases outside the gene matches. The CDR3 contains 13 residues. The CDR3 nucleotides are TGCAGCGTTGATGGGAGGGACACAGATACGCAGTATTTT. It encodes CSVDGRDTDTQYF.

Details on this clone: At the DNA level, this CDR3 is encoded by other sequences in the same sample as well. The chain couples TRBV5-1 to TRBJ2-5; 7 bases match TRBD1. J was trimmed by 4 bases and V by 0 bases; bases with no gene match: 3. This CDR3 comprises 14 residues. Germline CDR1 and CDR2: SGHRS and YFSETQ. This CDR3 is CASSLVGGGETQYF. Here the CDR3 DNA reads TGCGCCAGCAGCTTGGTAGGGGGCGGAGAGACCCAGTACTTC.

The chain is built from TRBV9 and TRBJ2-4; 7 positions agree with TRBD1. The CDR3 contains 13 residues. Per the germline V gene, CDR1 is SGDLS and CDR2 is YYNGEE. V lost 3 bases to trimming and J lost 8 bases; unmatched junction nucleotides: 5. In DNA form, the CDR3 reads TGTGCCAGCAGCGAGGCAGGGGGAGACATTCAGTACTTC. Translation gives CASSEAGGDIQYF.

The chain couples TRBV19 to TRBJ2-7; D unclear. From germline, CDR1 is LNHDA and CDR2 SQIVND (reference sequence). V shed 2 bases and J shed 0 bases, with 5 bases lying between them. The CDR3 has 13 residues. The DNA of the CDR3 is TGTGCCAGTAGTATATTACTCTCCTACGAGCAGTACTTC. It yields the protein CASSILLSYEQYF.

The V and J genes are TRBV30 and TRBJ2-7, with D possibly matching TRBD2 (5 bases). V shed 0 bases and J shed 6 bases, with 9 bases lying between them. The CDR3 loop spans 12 amino acids. Germline V gene sequence: CDR1 GTSNPN, CDR2 SVGIG (reference sequence). In DNA, the CDR3 is TGTGCCTGGAGTGTGGTACTAGGCGAGCAGTACTTC. This codes for CAWSVVLGEQYF.

The chain links TRBV9 to TRBJ2-3; TRBD2 agrees at 11 bases. The CDR3 is made up of 16 amino acids. Unmatched junction bases numbered 7, after V lost 3 bases and J lost 4 bases. CDR1 is SGDLS and CDR2 is YYNGEE in the germline V gene. CDR3 residues: CASSARLAGNADTQYF. In nucleotides, the CDR3 is TGTGCCAGCAGCGCTAGACTAGCGGGAAACGCAGATACGCAGTATTTT.

This rearrangement joins TRBV9 to TRBJ2-1; D unclear. CDR3 length equals 15 residues. Trimming stripped 0 bases from V and 10 bases from J, with 17 bases between. Germline lookup yields CDR1 SGDLS and CDR2 YYNGEE. CDR3 amino acids: CASSVEGTSAIEQFF. The CDR3 DNA reads TGTGCCAGCAGCGTAGAGGGAACCTCAGCGATAGAGCAGTTCTTC.

The rearrangement joins TRBV5-1 to TRBJ2-2; D is unclear. The V end was cut by 4 bases, the J end by 4 bases, with 8 bases between. This CDR3 is 13 amino acids long. In germline, CDR1 is SGHRS, CDR2 YFSETQ. This chain's CDR3 is CASSPRTTGELFF. The CDR3 DNA reads as TGCGCCAGCAGCCCCCGGACCACCGGGGAGCTGTTTTTT.

J is TRBJ2-1 and V is TRBV4-1; D ambiguous. V lost 3 bases, J lost 4 bases, and 10 bases lay in between. Germline CDR1 MGHRA, CDR2 YSYEKL. The CDR3 runs 14 residues. The CDR3 DNA is TGCGCCAGCAGCCACCAGGTAGGGTACAATGAGCAGTTCTTC. Translating it yields CASSHQVGYNEQFF.

This clone has just a few counts. The CDR3 protein is CASSSTGGGSEKLFF. The CDR3 bases are TGTGCCAGCAGCTCAACAGGGGGTGGAAGTGAAAAACTGTTTTTT. The rearrangement joins TRBV9 to TRBJ1-4; 8 positions match TRBD1. The germline CDR1 and CDR2 sequences are SGDLS and YYNGEE. The CDR3 has 15 amino acids. V gave up 4 bases and J gave up 7 bases; unmatched junction bases: 9.

Written as DNA, the CDR3 is TGCGCCAGCGCCCCCCAGGGTATTGAAATCGATAGTGAAAAACTGTTTTTT. As protein: CASAPQGIEIDSEKLFF. The rearrangement links TRBV5-1 to TRBJ1-4, with D perhaps matching TRBD1 (5 bases). Germline assignment: CDR1 SGHRS and CDR2 YFSETQ. The CDR3 covers 17 residues. V was trimmed by 7 bases and J by 7 bases, leaving 26 bases between them.